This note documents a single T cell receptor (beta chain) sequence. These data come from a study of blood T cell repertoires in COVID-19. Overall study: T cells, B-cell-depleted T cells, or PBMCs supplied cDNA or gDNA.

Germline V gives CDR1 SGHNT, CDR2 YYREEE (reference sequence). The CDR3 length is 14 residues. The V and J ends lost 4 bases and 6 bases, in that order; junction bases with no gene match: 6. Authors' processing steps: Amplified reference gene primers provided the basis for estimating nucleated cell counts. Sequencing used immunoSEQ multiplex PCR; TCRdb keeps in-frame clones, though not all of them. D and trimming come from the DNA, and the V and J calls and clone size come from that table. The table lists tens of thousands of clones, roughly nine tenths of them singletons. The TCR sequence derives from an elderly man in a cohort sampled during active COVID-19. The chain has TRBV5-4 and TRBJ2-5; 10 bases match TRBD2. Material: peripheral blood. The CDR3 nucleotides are TGTGCCAGCAGCCCTAGCGGGGGAAAAAAGACCCAGTACTTC. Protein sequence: CASSPSGGKKTQYF.